This T cell receptor beta chain is drawn from a study of cytomegalovirus exposure and HLA in healthy donors (dated by TCRdb to 2017 to 2019). With regard to the full study: An earlier analysis of several hundred of the donors reported about 300 Gb of sequence data and 100 million to 120 million unique TCR beta sequences obtained from some 200 million T cells. The study used immunosequencing to profile the T cell repertoires of under 700 subjects and linked those repertoires to cytomegalovirus serostatus. HLA typing included class I and class II loci at four-digit resolution. A later genetic analysis used genome-wide SNP genotypes for about 65% of the 666 donors, treating that subset as a discovery cohort. Of the 398 genotyped donors, roughly 80% were placed in the genetic ancestry cluster associated with self-reported Caucasian donors. In the later analysis, no new phenotypic data were used to find candidate immune exposures; instead, reliance was placed on TCR beta sequences and their occurrence across donors. Typing coverage varied by locus: 629-630 donors for A, B, C, DRB1 and DQB1; 522 for DQA1; more than 600 for DPA1; roughly 450 for DPB1. In an earlier analysis of a few hundred of the donors, high-throughput TCR beta sequencing was used to judge whether each TCR beta V gene segment behaved as functional or pseudogenic. Donor age, sex, ethnicity and CMV serostatus were compiled alongside the repertoire data. Every repertoire in the discovery cohort had been generated on one and the same sequencing platform. In a later analysis, previously published TCR beta repertoires from several hundred donors were re-analyzed and high-resolution HLA genotyping was added so that TCR occurrence patterns could be studied. High-throughput TCR immunosequencing, statistical association of individual TCRs with disease status, and machine learning were combined to predict cytomegalovirus infection status. Among 300 to 500 genotyped donors of the cohort, an average of around 240,000 unique TCR beta nucleotide sequences was sequenced per donor, of which roughly 17% were non-productive. Several DR-DQ haplotypes were handled as single units for association and clustering, since linkage in the cohort was strong. Along with the approximately 700-subject first cohort, a separate validation cohort of over a hundred different subjects was used. The aim of the study was to test whether cataloging public T cell receptors could identify signatures of past pathogen exposure. An early release that covered roughly 600 HLA-typed donors contained around 300 gigabases of sequencing data and roughly 84 million unique TCR sequences. Results the study describes overall, beyond this receptor: An earlier analysis of 450 to 750 of the donors showed that most TCR beta V segments appeared in productive rearrangements either about 87% or about 30% of the time, which broadly matched IMGT annotations. Only TCR beta chains were sequenced in this cohort, and the absence of alpha or paired-chain data limited detectable features. A cluster of highly shared sequence variants was judged likely to represent a technical artifact of the sequencing pipeline. In a later genetic analysis, fewer N-insertions in productive TCRs were reported among donors in an Asian-associated ancestry cluster than the roughly 700-donor mean. According to a later analysis, most CMV-associated TCR beta chains appeared to be HLA-restricted, and the HLA associations seemed to be driven largely by CMV exposure. Assigning TCR associations to individual alleles was difficult when HLA alleles, especially DR and DQ, strongly co-occurred. The study gave a list of under 200 TCR beta chains associated with cytomegalovirus. Sequencing depth was assumed to be roughly uniform across donors in the presence/absence analyses, though that assumption may not hold. Linkage disequilibrium might explain the correlated functional status among segregating V segments, but an unknown experimental factor could not be ruled out. In vitro tests confirmed that three of the cytomegalovirus-associated TCR beta chains recognize cytomegalovirus antigens. The classifier was reported to diagnose cytomegalovirus status with high specificity and sensitivity in both the original cohort and the validation cohort. A later analysis reported that several top co-occurrence clusters appeared linked to parvovirus B19, influenza, CMV and Epstein-Barr virus. A later genetic analysis associated a missense DCLRE1C variant with V-gene and J-gene trimming of TCR beta chains, and an independent cohort replicated the association. At a false discovery rate of 0.05, a later analysis linked 16,951 TCR beta sequences to specific HLA alleles. Most TCR sequences were observed very rarely across donors, whereas some public TCRs were present in many individuals. According to a later analysis, TCR association rates differed among HLA loci, with DRB1 alleles showing the most associated TCRs and HLA-C alleles showing the fewest. HLA typing was unavailable for some donors at each locus, so association tests used only the typed subset. According to the authors, the approach could potentially be generalized to other disease states and immunological phenotypes. In a later analysis, HLA-associated TCR beta chains were found to be more clonally expanded and to have lower generation probabilities than equally common non-associated chains. A further reported finding was that TCR beta sequences accurately predicted the HLA-A and HLA-B alleles for most subjects in the first cohort. The earlier analysis of some 560 of the donors excluded over 15 rarely observed V segments, including chromosome 9 orphons, because counts were too low. The 87-base-pair reads could not distinguish some IMGT-functional V segments, including TRBV6-2 and TRBV6-3, so those segments were excluded. The only immune exposure information available for the cohort was CMV serostatus.

Comments on this clone: Which antigen it targets is not known. No base-level quality is on record; no much larger clone is a single base apart.

From cysteine to phenylalanine, the CDR3 is 11 amino acids long. The sequence is cut down to CDR3 DNA, 33 bases in frame from base 1. According to the germline V gene (reference sequence), CDR1 reads SGHKS and CDR2 reads YYEKEE. The V end loses 4 bases and the J end loses 8 bases, and a stretch of 9 bases separates them. The library came from the immunoSEQ multiplex PCR assay. The multiplex PCR relied on a mix of 60 forward primers for TCR Vbeta segments and 13 reverse primers for TCR Jbeta segments. Amplification of the CDR3 region of rearranged TCR beta genes was performed with a multiplex PCR assay on genomic DNA. Amplified TCR beta libraries were sequenced as 87-base-pair reads on the Illumina HiSeq System. The paper's data handling went like this. A later analysis tallied about 77 million unique TCR beta chains across the approximately 670 repertoires, and about 12 million of those chains were shared by two or more donors. Raw reads were error-corrected and collapsed into unique sequences by a nearest-neighbor algorithm in which closely related sequences were merged to remove PCR and sequencing errors. Alignment of CDR3 sequences to IMGT reference sequences was used to assign V, D and J gene segments. For a sequence to be retained, a match of at least six nucleotides was required to both a V gene segment and a J gene segment. Rearrangements were called productive when the CDR3 lacked stop codons and stayed in frame with V and J; all others were non-productive. Following IMGT convention, CDR3 was defined as the stretch from the second conserved V-encoded cysteine up to the conserved J-encoded phenylalanine. The earlier analysis of around 640 of the donors excluded sequences that lacked an unambiguous match to a single V gene segment. An earlier analysis of a few hundred of the donors called V segments functional above 56.7% productive rearrangements and segregating when the between-donor standard deviation exceeded 5%. To diagnose cytomegalovirus status from the catalog of TCR beta chain sequences, a statistical classification framework was built. V and J gene assignment, in a later analysis, came from comparing TCR nucleotide sequences with IMGT/GENE-DB human TR gene sequences. Using the TCRdist pipeline, a later analysis assigned CDR3 sequences along with most-parsimonious VDJ recombination scenarios. A later analysis defined each TCR beta chain by its CDR3 amino acid sequence plus V-gene family, and excluded reads lacking a unique V-gene family. A later analysis removed 592 highly shared, low-generation-probability nucleotide sequences to deal with suspected cross-contamination and a sequencing artifact. A later analysis calculated a clonal expansion index for each public chain from normalized within-repertoire ranks of inferred template counts. Generation probabilities in a later analysis came from a VDJ recombination model fitted to out-of-frame rearrangements, and those results were checked against IGoR. Hypergeometric tests were used in a later analysis to score TCR-TCR, TCR-HLA and TCR-CMV co-occurrence, with a repertoire-size bias correction applied to the TCR pairs. False discovery rates were estimated in a later analysis by permuting HLA or CMV assignments 20 times. A later analysis grouped co-occurring TCRs with DBSCAN, adding TCRdist sequence similarity when clustering within HLA-allele-positive subsets. Repertoires with fewer than 30,000 or more than 120,000 public chains, plus five repertoires with anomalous nucleotide sharing, were excluded from co-occurrence clustering. TCRdb provides this immuneACCESS table in a form limited to in-frame rearrangements. Some clones are lacking; in checked studies, under half of them reflect an unresolved V gene, and why the rest are absent is not known. V, J and clone size reflect that table, while D and trimming were determined from the DNA. Counted in this sample were about 190,000 clones; less than 90% of them appeared once. The biggest ten clones account for around 0.27% of the sample.

In total, 600 or so healthy bone marrow donors made up the cohort. Cohort members were all nominally healthy when sampled, although unrecorded immune exposures were likely present. The donor tested CMV seronegative, placing the donor among the roughly 340 seronegative members of the cohort. Every donor gave a peripheral blood sample, and the peripheral blood mononuclear cells from that sample were used for TCR beta sequencing. The Qiagen DNeasy Blood Extraction Kit was used to extract genomic DNA from the blood cell samples. Sequenced material: PBMCs. The rearrangement joined TRBV5-5 to TRBJ2-5; no D gene can be assigned with confidence. The clonotype comes from a boy younger than 18 in good health and CMV-seronegative. The CDR3 loop reads CASSPSGTQYF. The DNA sequence is given as TGTGCCAGCAGCCCCTCGGGTACCCAGTACTTC. This CDR3, with the reference TRBV5-5 and TRBJ2-5 proteins standing in past its ends, gives the full variable domain DAGVTQSPTHLIKTRGQQVTLRCSPISGHKSVSWYQQVLGQGPQFIFQYYEKEERGRGNFPDRFSARQFPNYSSELNVNALLLGDSALYLCASSPSGTQYFGPGTRLLVL.